This T cell receptor (beta chain) was recorded in a study of identical twins. Study-level findings and limits: The degree of excess twin sharing was weaker in beta out-of-frame sequences.

Template switching added a universal primer site, and cDNA bore unique molecular identifiers. TCRdb ran MiXCR on the 5' RACE reads and lists one entry per CDR3 protein. The table records roughly 1.6 million distinct CDR3 sequences, under 35% of them present only once. With respect to this clonotype: Its antigen is currently unknown.

V was clipped by 5 bases and J by 0 bases, with 11 bases between them. The CDR3 extends over 14 amino acids. Germline loops: CDR1 DFQATT, CDR2 SNEGSKA (reference sequence). Sequenced material: cord blood. The source is a newborn girl in good health. The V gene is TRBV20-1, the J gene TRBJ1-3; no definite D call. The CDR3 bases are TGCAGTGCTCCGGACCTGAGCTCTGGAAACACCATATATTTT. Protein: CSAPDLSSGNTIYF.